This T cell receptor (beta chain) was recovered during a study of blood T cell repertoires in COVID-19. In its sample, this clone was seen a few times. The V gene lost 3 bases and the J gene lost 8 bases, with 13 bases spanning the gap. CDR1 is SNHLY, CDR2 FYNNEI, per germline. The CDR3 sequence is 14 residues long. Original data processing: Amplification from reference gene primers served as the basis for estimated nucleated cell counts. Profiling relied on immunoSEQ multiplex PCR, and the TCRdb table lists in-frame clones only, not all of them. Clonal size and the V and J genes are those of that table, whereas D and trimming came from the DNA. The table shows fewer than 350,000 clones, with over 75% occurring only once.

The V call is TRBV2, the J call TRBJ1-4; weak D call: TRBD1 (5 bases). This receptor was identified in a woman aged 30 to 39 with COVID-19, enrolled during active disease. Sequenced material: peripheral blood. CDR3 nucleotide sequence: TGTGCCAGCAGTGAGGTCCAGGGCCGGGAAAAACTGTTTTTT. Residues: CASSEVQGREKLFF.